Listed below are T cell receptor beta chains from one sample, sequenced in a study of cytomegalovirus exposure and HLA in healthy donors. Only in-frame clones appear in the TCRdb table, and some are missing; sequencing was by immunoSEQ multiplex PCR. This table holds 130,000 to 150,000 clones, around 90% found once. The sample comprised PBMCs. The receptors stem from a woman in her late teens or twenties in good health and CMV-seropositive. Each CDR3 is given with its conserved first and last residue. The D gene is left open where the match is weak. Some rows have no size entry. The others give once, few or many, or a class for an expanded clone.

TRBJ1-5	TRBD1	few	TRBV7-9	TGTGCCAGCAGCTTGGCAGGGGGGCACAATCAGCCCCAGCATTTT	CASSLAGGHNQPQHF
TRBJ2-1	.	.	TRBV28	TGTGCCAGCAGTTTGGACGCGGGTGAGCAGTTCTTC	CASSLDAGEQFF
TRBJ2-3	.	.	TRBV6-5	TGTGCCAGCAGGTCCGGGAGATTAGTCGCAGATACGCAGTATTTT	CASRSGRLVADTQYF
TRBJ1-1	.	few	TRBV15	TGTGCCACCAGCAGACCGTTGAGACAGTCGAACACTGAAGCTTTCTTT	CATSRPLRQSNTEAFF
TRBJ1-2	TRBD1	once	TRBV5-5	TGTGCCAGCAGCTTGAACGTCAGGGGGCCAACTAACTATGGCTACACCTTC	CASSLNVRGPTNYGYTF
TRBJ2-3	.	.	TRBV10-3	TGTGCCACCAGGGGCGGGGGCACAGATACGCAGTATTTT	CATRGGGTDTQYF
TRBJ1-6	.	.	TRBV19	TGTGCCAGTAGCCGACAGATTTCGGATTCACCCCTCCACTTT	CASSRQISDSPLHF
TRBJ1-2	TRBD1	.	TRBV28	TGTGCCAGCAGGTTCCGGGACAGGGTATTCTACACCTTC	CASRFRDRVFYTF
TRBJ2-5	.	.	TRBV5-1	TGCGCCAGCAGCATCACTACAGGGCCCCGGGAGACCCAGTACTTC	CASSITTGPRETQYF
TRBJ2-1	TRBD2	.	TRBV15	TGTGCCACCAGCAGAGAAATAGCGGGAGGGCCTTATGAGCAGTTCTTC	CATSREIAGGPYEQFF
TRBJ1-1	TRBD1	.	TRBV6-5	TGTGCCAGCAGTCGCCCGACAGGGGCTACTGAAGCTTTCTTT	CASSRPTGATEAFF
TRBJ2-5	.	.	TRBV10-3	TGTGCCATCAGTGAGACAGTCACACCCGGTGGAGAGACCCAGTACTTC	CAISETVTPGGETQYF
TRBJ2-2	.	.	TRBV27	TGTGCCAGCAGTCCACGGTTCGGGGAGCTGTTTTTT	CASSPRFGELFF